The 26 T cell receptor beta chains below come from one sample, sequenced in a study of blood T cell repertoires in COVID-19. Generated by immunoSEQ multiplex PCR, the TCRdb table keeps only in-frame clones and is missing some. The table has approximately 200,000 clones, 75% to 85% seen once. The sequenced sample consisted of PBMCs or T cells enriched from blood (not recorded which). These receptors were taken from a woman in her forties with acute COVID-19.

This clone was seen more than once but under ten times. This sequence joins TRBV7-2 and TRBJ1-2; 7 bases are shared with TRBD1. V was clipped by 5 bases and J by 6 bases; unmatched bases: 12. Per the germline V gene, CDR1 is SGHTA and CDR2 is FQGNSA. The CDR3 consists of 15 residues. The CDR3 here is CASSVLQGREDGYTF. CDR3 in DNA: TGTGCCAGCAGCGTCCTACAGGGGCGTGAAGATGGCTACACCTTC.

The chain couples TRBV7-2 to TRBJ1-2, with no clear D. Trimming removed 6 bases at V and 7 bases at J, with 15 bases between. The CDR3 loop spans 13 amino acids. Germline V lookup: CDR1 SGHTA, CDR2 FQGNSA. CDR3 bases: TGTGCCAGCAGATATACCACAACGGGTGGCTACACCTTC. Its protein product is CASRYTTTGGYTF.

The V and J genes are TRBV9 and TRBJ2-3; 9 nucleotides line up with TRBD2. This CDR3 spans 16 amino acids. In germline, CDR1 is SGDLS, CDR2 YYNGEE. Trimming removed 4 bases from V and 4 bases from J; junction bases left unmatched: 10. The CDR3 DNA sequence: TGTGCCAGCAGCCCGGTTAGCGGGGGAGGCGCAGATACGCAGTATTTT. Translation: CASSPVSGGGADTQYF.

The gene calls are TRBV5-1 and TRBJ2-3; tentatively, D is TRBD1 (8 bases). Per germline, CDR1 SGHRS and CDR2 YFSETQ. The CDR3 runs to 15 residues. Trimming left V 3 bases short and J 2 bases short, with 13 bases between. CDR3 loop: CASSSTGDYTDTQYF. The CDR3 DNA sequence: TGCGCCAGCAGCTCGACAGGGGACTACACAGATACGCAGTATTTT.

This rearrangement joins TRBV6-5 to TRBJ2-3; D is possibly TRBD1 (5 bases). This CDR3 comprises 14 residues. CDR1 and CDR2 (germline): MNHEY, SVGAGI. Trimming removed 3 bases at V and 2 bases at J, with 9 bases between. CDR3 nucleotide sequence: TGTGCCAGCAGTTATGGACAAGTCACAGATACGCAGTATTTT. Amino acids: CASSYGQVTDTQYF.

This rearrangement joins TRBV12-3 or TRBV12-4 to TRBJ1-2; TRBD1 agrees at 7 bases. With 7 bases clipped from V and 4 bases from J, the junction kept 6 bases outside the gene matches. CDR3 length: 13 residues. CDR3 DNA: TGTGCCAGCATTCGGACAGGTACCTATGGCTACACCTTC. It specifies CASIRTGTYGYTF.

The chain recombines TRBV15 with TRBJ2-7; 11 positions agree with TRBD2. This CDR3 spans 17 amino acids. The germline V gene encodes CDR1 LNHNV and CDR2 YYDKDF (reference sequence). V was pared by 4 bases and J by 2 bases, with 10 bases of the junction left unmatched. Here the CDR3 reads CATSNPGLADTTYEQYF. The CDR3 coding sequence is TGTGCCACCAGCAACCCGGGACTAGCGGATACCACCTACGAGCAGTACTTC.

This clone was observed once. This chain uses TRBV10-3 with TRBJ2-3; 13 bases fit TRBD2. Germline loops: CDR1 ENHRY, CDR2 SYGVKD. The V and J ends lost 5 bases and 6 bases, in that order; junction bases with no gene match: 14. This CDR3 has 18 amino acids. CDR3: CAISSPLTSGGAIDTQYF. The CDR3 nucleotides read TGTGCCATCAGTTCACCTCTCACTAGCGGGGGGGCTATCGATACGCAGTATTTT.

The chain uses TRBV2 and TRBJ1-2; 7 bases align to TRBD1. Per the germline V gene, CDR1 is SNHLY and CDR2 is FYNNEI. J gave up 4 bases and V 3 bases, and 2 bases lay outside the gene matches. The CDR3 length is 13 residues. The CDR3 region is CASSETGIYGYTF. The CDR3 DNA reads TGTGCCAGCAGTGAGACAGGGATCTATGGCTACACCTTC.

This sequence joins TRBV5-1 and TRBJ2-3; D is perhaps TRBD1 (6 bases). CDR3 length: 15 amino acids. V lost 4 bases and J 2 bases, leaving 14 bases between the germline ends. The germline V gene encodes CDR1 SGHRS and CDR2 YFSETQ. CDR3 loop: CASSEDSHNTDTQYF. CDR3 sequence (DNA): TGCGCCAGCAGCGAGGACAGCCATAACACAGATACGCAGTATTTT.

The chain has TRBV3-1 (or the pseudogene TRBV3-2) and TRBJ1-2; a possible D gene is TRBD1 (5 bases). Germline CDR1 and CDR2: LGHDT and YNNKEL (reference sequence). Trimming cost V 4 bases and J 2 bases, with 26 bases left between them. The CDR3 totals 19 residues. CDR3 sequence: CASSLSRFRDLSSNYGYTF. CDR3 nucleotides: TGTGCCAGCAGCCTAAGTAGGTTCAGGGATTTATCTTCCAACTATGGCTACACCTTC.

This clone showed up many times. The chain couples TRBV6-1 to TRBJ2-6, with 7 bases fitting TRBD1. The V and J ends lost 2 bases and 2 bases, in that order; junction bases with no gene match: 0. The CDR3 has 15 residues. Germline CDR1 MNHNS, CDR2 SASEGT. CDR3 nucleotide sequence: TGTGCCAGCAGTGAACAGGGGGCTGGGGCCAACGTCCTGACTTTC. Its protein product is CASSEQGAGANVLTF.

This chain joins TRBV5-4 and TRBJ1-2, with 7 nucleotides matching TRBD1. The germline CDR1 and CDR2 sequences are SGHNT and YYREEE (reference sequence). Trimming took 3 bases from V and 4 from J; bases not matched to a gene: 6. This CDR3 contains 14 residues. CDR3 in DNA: TGTGCCAGCAGCTCCCCAGGGGGTGTCTATGGCTACACCTTC. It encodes CASSSPGGVYGYTF.

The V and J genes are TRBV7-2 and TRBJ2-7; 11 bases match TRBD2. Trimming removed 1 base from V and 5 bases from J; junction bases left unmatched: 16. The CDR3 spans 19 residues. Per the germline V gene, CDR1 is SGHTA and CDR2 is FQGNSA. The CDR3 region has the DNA TGTGCCAGCAGCTTAGTAATAAGGACTAGCGGGCTGCTCGGCCACGAGCAGTACTTC. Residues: CASSLVIRTSGLLGHEQYF.

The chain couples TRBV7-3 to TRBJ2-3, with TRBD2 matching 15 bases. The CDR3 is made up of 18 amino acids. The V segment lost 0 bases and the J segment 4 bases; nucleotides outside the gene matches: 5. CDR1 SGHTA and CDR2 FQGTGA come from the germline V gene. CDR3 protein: CASSLTRTSGRASDTQYF. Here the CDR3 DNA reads TGTGCCAGCAGCTTAACGAGGACTAGCGGGAGGGCCTCAGATACGCAGTATTTT.

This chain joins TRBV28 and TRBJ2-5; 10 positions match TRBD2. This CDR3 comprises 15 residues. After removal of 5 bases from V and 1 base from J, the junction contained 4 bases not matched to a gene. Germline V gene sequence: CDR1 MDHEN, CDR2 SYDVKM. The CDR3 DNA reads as TGTGCCAGCAGTCTGAGCGGGAGGGCCCAAGAGACCCAGTACTTC. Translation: CASSLSGRAQETQYF.

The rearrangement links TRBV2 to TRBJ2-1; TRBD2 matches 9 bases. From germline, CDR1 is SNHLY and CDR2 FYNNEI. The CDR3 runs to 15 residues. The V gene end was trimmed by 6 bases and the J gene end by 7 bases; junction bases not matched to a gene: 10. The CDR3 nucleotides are TGTGCCAGCAGCGCACGCGCGGGGGGGCAGAATGAGCAGTTCTTC. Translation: CASSARAGGQNEQFF.

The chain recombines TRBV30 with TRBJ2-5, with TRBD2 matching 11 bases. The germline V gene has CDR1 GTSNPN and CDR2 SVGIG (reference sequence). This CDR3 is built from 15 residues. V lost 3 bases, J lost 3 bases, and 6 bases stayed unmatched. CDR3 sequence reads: CAWSAEGLAEETQYF. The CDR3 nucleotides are TGTGCCTGGAGCGCTGAGGGACTAGCGGAAGAGACCCAGTACTTC.

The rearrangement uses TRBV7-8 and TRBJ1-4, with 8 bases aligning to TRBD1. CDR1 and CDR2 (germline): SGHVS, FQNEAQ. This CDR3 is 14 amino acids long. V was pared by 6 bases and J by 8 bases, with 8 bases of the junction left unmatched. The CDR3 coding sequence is TGTGCCAGCAGGGGGGGGACAGGCGCCGAAAAACTGTTTTTT. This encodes CASRGGTGAEKLFF.

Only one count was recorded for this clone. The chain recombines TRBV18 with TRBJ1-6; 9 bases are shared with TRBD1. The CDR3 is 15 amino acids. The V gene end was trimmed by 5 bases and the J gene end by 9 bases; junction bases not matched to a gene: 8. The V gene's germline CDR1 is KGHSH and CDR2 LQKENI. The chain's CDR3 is CASSVRGTGPSPLHF. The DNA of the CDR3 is TGTGCCAGCTCAGTTCGCGGGACAGGGCCTTCACCCCTCCACTTT.

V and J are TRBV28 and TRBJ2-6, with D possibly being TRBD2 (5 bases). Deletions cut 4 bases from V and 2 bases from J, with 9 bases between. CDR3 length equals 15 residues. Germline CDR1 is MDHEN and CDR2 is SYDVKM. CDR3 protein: CASSSAGTGANVLTF. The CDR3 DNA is TGTGCCAGCAGTTCTGCGGGCACTGGGGCCAACGTCCTGACTTTC.

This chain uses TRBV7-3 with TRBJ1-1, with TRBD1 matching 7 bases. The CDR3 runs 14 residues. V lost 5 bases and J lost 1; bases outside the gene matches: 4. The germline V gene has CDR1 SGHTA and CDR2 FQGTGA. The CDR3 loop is CASSPTGPNTEAFF. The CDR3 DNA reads TGTGCCAGCAGCCCGACAGGGCCGAACACTGAAGCTTTCTTT.

CDR3 bases: TGTGCCAGCAGCCCTCGGGGGGCTGAAGGGGAAAAACTGTTTTTT. Translation gives CASSPRGAEGEKLFF. V and J are TRBV11-2 and TRBJ1-4; tentative D call: TRBD1 (6 bases). V was cut by 5 bases and J by 8 bases, with 18 bases left in between. This CDR3 contains 15 residues. The germline CDR1 and CDR2 sequences are SGHAT and FQNNGV. Variable domain in full (rest from reference TRBV11-2 and TRBJ1-4): EAGVAQSPRYKIIEKRQSVAFWCNPISGHATLYWYQQILGQGPKLLIQFQNNGVVDDSQLPKDRFSAERLKGVDSTLKIQPAKLEDSAVYLCASSPRGAEGEKLFFGSGTQLSVL.

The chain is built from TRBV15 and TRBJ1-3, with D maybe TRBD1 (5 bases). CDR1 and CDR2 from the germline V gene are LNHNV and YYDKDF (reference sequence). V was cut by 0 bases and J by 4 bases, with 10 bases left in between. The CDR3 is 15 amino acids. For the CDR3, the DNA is TGTGCCACCAGCAGAGATTCGGGGGTAGGAAACACCATATATTTT. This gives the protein CATSRDSGVGNTIYF.

The CDR3 DNA sequence: TGCAGCGTGGCAGGGACAGGGATCGATCAGCCCCAGCATTTT. Amino acid sequence: CSVAGTGIDQPQHF. The chain has TRBV29-1 and TRBJ1-5; 9 nucleotides align to TRBD1. This CDR3 is built from 14 residues. Germline V lookup: CDR1 SQVTM, CDR2 ANQGSEA. The V and J ends lost 6 bases and 5 bases, in that order; junction bases with no gene match: 8. The full variable domain, with the rest looked up from reference TRBV29-1 and TRBJ1-5, is SAVISQKPSRDICQRGTSLTIQCQVDSQVTMMFWYRQQPGQSLTLIATANQGSEATYESGFVIDKFPISRPNLTFSTLTVSNMSPEDSSIYLCSVAGTGIDQPQHFGDGTRLSIL.

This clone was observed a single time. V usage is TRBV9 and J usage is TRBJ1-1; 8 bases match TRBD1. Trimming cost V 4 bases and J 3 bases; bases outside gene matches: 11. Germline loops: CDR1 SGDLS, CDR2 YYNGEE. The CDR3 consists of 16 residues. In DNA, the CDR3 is TGTGCCAGCAGCCCCAGGGGGCGGGTGTTGGACACTGAAGCTTTCTTT. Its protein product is CASSPRGRVLDTEAFF.